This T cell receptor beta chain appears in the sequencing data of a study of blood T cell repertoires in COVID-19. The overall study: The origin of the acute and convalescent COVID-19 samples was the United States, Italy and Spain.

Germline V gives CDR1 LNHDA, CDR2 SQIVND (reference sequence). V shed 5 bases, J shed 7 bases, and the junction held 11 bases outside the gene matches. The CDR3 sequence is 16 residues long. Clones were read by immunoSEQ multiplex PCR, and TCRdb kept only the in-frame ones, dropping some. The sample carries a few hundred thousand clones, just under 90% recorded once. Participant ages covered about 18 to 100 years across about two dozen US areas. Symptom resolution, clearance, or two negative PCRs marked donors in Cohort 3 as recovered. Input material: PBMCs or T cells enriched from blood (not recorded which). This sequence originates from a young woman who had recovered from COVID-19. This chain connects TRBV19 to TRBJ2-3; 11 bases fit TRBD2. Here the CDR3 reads CASSASGTSGAHTQYF. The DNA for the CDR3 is TGTGCCAGTAGTGCCTCCGGGACTAGCGGAGCCCATACGCAGTATTTT.